Here is one T cell receptor (beta chain) with its context. This specimen comes from a study of blood T cell repertoires in COVID-19. On the study more broadly: Acute and convalescent COVID-19 specimens originated in the United States, Italy and Spain. Sources were T cells, B-cell-depleted T cells, or PBMCs; the material itself was cDNA or gDNA.

Original handling: The authors estimated nucleated cell counts from reference gene primer amplification. Only in-frame clones appear in the TCRdb table, and some are missing; sequencing was by immunoSEQ multiplex PCR. D and trimming were read from the DNA, whereas the V and J calls and clone size are those reported in that table. The table includes some 280,000 clones, about 88% detected once. The length of the CDR3 is 12 residues. Trimming cost V 4 bases and J 10 bases, with 14 bases left between them. Germline assignment: CDR1 SQVTM and CDR2 ANQGSEA. Material: peripheral blood. The source is a woman aged 55-75 years with acute or convalescent COVID-19. The genes are TRBV29-1 and TRBJ2-1; D call uncertain. Here the CDR3 DNA reads TGCAGCGTTGTGCCGGGTGGTCAAGAGCAGTTCTTC. Its translation is CSVVPGGQEQFF.